This T cell receptor (beta chain) derives from a study of control samples from healthy donors and cancer patients. Data came from immunoSEQ multiplex PCR; TCRdb stores just in-frame clones and leaves some out. This table has around 28,000 clones, approximately 90% appearing once. The material sequenced was PBMCs. The sequence came from a man aged 45-60 years with lung cancer.

The CDR3: CASSISSGGAKNIQYF. CDR3 DNA sequence: TGTGCCAGTAGTATAAGCAGCGGGGGGGCCAAAAACATTCAGTACTTC. V is TRBV19 and J is TRBJ2-4, with 9 bases that match TRBD2. Germline V gene data show CDR1 as LNHDA and CDR2 as SQIVND (reference sequence). The J segment lost 1 base and the V segment lost 2 bases, leaving 3 bases of the junction unmatched. This CDR3 comprises 16 residues.